This TCR beta chain was identified during a study of OX40 agonist ivuxolimab in advanced cancers. Overall study findings and caveats: Blood T cells, both CD4+ and CD8+, expanded clonally by week 6 at 0.1 to 3.0 mg/kg.

With regard to this clone: The antigen remains unidentified.

V was cut by 5 bases and J by 5 bases, with 9 bases left in between. The V gene's germline CDR1 is ENHRY and CDR2 SYGVKD. The length of the CDR3 is 12 residues. Sequenced by immunoSEQ multiplex PCR; TCRdb stores in-frame clones only, minus some. The sample consists of 50,000 or so clones, approximately 92% of them appearing once. This specimen consisted of CD4+ or CD8+ T cells sorted from blood, obtained in a trial of the OX40 agonist ivuxolimab. The TCR originated in an adult with an advanced solid tumor such as melanoma, head and neck, liver or kidney cancer. This sequence joins TRBV10-3 and TRBJ1-1; D may be TRBD1 (5 bases). The CDR3 DNA sequence: TGTGCCATCAGTCCGGGGGGGACTGAAGCTTTCTTT. It encodes CAISPGGTEAFF.